These T cell receptor beta chains were read from a single sample in a study of OX40 agonist ivuxolimab in advanced cancers. The assay was immunoSEQ multiplex PCR, and TCRdb's table has in-frame clones only and misses some. The table includes some 71,000 clones, about nine tenths detected once. The sequenced sample was CD4+ or CD8+ T cells sorted from blood, obtained in a trial of the OX40 agonist ivuxolimab. The receptors were sampled from an adult with an advanced solid tumor such as melanoma, head and neck, liver or kidney cancer. CDR3s include the opening cysteine and the closing phenylalanine or tryptophan. D genes are given only for firm matches. Only some rows state a clone size, as once, few, many or a class for expanded clones.

len: 11; d_gene: -; abundance: -; j_gene: TRBJ2-3; v_gene: TRBV29-1; CDR3aa: CSVGITDTQYF; CDR3nt: TGCAGCGTTGGGATCACAGATACGCAGTATTTT
len: 14; d_gene: TRBD1; abundance: -; j_gene: TRBJ2-7; v_gene: TRBV7-2; CDR3aa: CASSLGTGFYEQYF; CDR3nt: TGTGCCAGCAGCTTAGGGACAGGGTTCTACGAGCAGTACTTC
len: 15; d_gene: -; abundance: -; j_gene: TRBJ1-5; v_gene: TRBV28; CDR3aa: CASSPPRSFDQPQHF; CDR3nt: TGTGCCAGCAGCCCCCCCAGGTCTTTCGATCAGCCCCAGCATTTT
len: 12; d_gene: -; abundance: -; j_gene: TRBJ2-3; v_gene: TRBV28; CDR3aa: CASTASTDTQYF; CDR3nt: TGTGCCAGCACGGCCAGCACAGATACGCAGTATTTT
len: 13; d_gene: -; abundance: few; j_gene: TRBJ1-2; v_gene: TRBV5-6; CDR3aa: CASSLGANYGYTF; CDR3nt: TGTGCCAGCAGCTTGGGGGCTAACTATGGCTACACCTTC
len: 11; d_gene: -; abundance: -; j_gene: TRBJ1-1; v_gene: TRBV19; CDR3aa: CASRRATEAFF; CDR3nt: TGTGCCAGTAGGAGGGCCACTGAAGCTTTCTTT
len: 13; d_gene: -; abundance: -; j_gene: TRBJ1-2; v_gene: TRBV7-9; CDR3aa: CATSNPTNYGYTF; CDR3nt: TGTGCCACCTCCAATCCTACTAACTATGGCTACACCTTC
len: 15; d_gene: -; abundance: -; j_gene: TRBJ1-1; v_gene: TRBV7-6; CDR3aa: CASSLEGQAYTEAFF; CDR3nt: TGTGCCAGCAGCTTAGAGGGGCAGGCTTACACTGAAGCTTTCTTT
len: 16; d_gene: TRBD2; abundance: -; j_gene: TRBJ2-3; v_gene: TRBV9; CDR3aa: CASSNGGGPSTDTQYF; CDR3nt: TGTGCCAGCAGCAACGGGGGGGGCCCTAGCACAGATACGCAGTATTTT
len: 15; d_gene: TRBD2; abundance: -; j_gene: TRBJ2-3; v_gene: TRBV5-4; CDR3aa: CASSGRRGVTDTQYF; CDR3nt: TGTGCCAGCTCCGGCAGGCGGGGGGTCACAGATACGCAGTATTTT
len: 14; d_gene: -; abundance: -; j_gene: TRBJ1-4; v_gene: TRBV21-1; CDR3aa: CASSKDRYNEKLFF; CDR3nt: TGTGCCAGCAGCAAAGACCGATATAATGAAAAACTGTTTTTT
len: 15; d_gene: TRBD1; abundance: -; j_gene: TRBJ2-3; v_gene: TRBV6-1; CDR3aa: CASSGSTGGADTQYF; CDR3nt: TGTGCCAGCAGTGGGTCTACAGGGGGAGCAGATACGCAGTATTTT
len: 16; d_gene: -; abundance: few; j_gene: TRBJ2-3; v_gene: TRBV7-7; CDR3aa: CASSLTGTPGGDTQYF; CDR3nt: TGTGCCAGCAGCCTGACAGGGACCCCCGGGGGAGATACGCAGTATTTT
len: 15; d_gene: TRBD1; abundance: -; j_gene: TRBJ1-2; v_gene: TRBV15; CDR3aa: CATSRSGGEGYGYTF; CDR3nt: TGTGCCACCAGCAGATCAGGGGGTGAGGGCTATGGCTACACCTTC
len: 13; d_gene: TRBD1; abundance: -; j_gene: TRBJ2-7; v_gene: TRBV2; CDR3aa: CASSGTGVLEQYF; CDR3nt: TGTGCCAGCAGCGGGACAGGGGTGTTAGAGCAGTACTTC
len: 13; d_gene: TRBD1; abundance: -; j_gene: TRBJ2-7; v_gene: TRBV6-1; CDR3aa: CASNRRTGGEQYF; CDR3nt: TGTGCCAGCAACCGAAGAACAGGGGGCGAGCAGTACTTC
len: 16; d_gene: TRBD1; abundance: once; j_gene: TRBJ2-7; v_gene: TRBV5-1; CDR3aa: CASSVGRQGTFYEQYF; CDR3nt: TGCGCCAGCAGCGTGGGGAGACAGGGAACGTTCTACGAGCAGTACTTC
len: 18; d_gene: -; abundance: -; j_gene: TRBJ1-1; v_gene: TRBV12-2; CDR3aa: CASRLAEVGVGERPEAFF; CDR3nt: TGTGCAAGTCGCTTAGCAGAGGTCGGGGTTGGGGAGAGGCCTGAAGCTTTCTTT
len: 12; d_gene: -; abundance: -; j_gene: TRBJ2-7; v_gene: TRBV5-5; CDR3aa: CASSRDFYEQYF; CDR3nt: TGTGCCAGCAGCCGGGACTTCTACGAGCAGTACTTC
len: 14; d_gene: -; abundance: -; j_gene: TRBJ2-3; v_gene: TRBV2; CDR3aa: CASSEGQGTDTQYF; CDR3nt: TGTGCCAGCAGTGAGGGGCAAGGCACAGATACGCAGTATTTT
len: 16; d_gene: -; abundance: few; j_gene: TRBJ1-1; v_gene: TRBV30; CDR3aa: CAWSVRSGIMNTEAFF; CDR3nt: TGTGCCTGGAGTGTACGGTCAGGGATAATGAACACTGAAGCTTTCTTT
len: 15; d_gene: -; abundance: -; j_gene: TRBJ2-2; v_gene: TRBV4-1; CDR3aa: CASRSVWADTGELFF; CDR3nt: TGCGCCAGCAGGTCGGTCTGGGCGGACACCGGGGAGCTGTTTTTT